Given below is one TCR beta chain in context. The target antigen is unknown. For the second PCR, which ran for about 7 to 11 cycles, a sample-barcoded 5' primer and a J-beta primer mix were used. No fewer than 2.5 million CDR3-containing paired-end reads came from each sample. TCRdb reprocessed the 5' RACE reads via MiXCR and lists one record per CDR3 protein. The repertoire has 1.4 million or so distinct CDR3 sequences, approximately 42% of them found once; the top ten carry more than 4%. The record originates from a study of blood T cells in healthy people across ages. Study findings and constraints: When set beside aged donors, long-lived donors presented more naive CD4+ cells and higher diversity. Per-million-T-cell TCR beta diversity fell roughly linearly with age.

CDR1 is SGDLS, CDR2 YYNGEE, per germline. Trimming removed 0 bases at V and 5 bases at J, with 11 bases between. The CDR3 runs to 14 residues. PBMCs were isolated at a quantity of at least 6.5 million per sample. The sequenced material came from blood. This clonotype was sampled from a woman between 18 and 30 years old in good health. This chain links TRBV9 with TRBJ2-5; no definite D call. For the CDR3, the DNA is TGTGCCAGCAGCGTAGGTAATCCCGAGGAGACCCAGTACTTC. Its translation: CASSVGNPEETQYF.